The entry below gives a single T cell receptor beta chain sequence along with its context. Its specific antigen is unknown. No quality values exist for individual bases; no much larger clone is one base distant. This record belongs to a study of Ad26.COV2.S vaccination and SARS-CoV-2 variants (dated by TCRdb to about 2021). Background on the whole study: Vaccine-arm donors came from COV1001, a multicentre, randomized, double-blind, placebo-controlled phase I-IIa trial of Ad26.COV2.S in healthy adults. Sequencing of the TCRbeta repertoire served to evaluate the specificity and breadth of SARS-CoV-2-reactive T cell receptors following Ad26.COV2.S vaccination. Trial participants were randomized into five groups of five: low-dose or high-dose Ad26.COV2.S given once or twice, or placebo on both occasions. A total of some 30 samples were included in the TCR-sequenced set, comprising some 20 Ad26.COV2.S vaccine recipients, 5 placebo recipients and 8 SARS-CoV-2 convalescent individuals. Ad26.COV2.S was administered intramuscularly at 5 x 10^10 or 1 x 10^11 viral particles, either as a single shot or as two shots given 56 days apart. Investigators did not know the trial group allocation while performing experiments and assessing outcomes.

Results and caveats for the whole study, not just this receptor: It was noted by the authors that total T cell responses may have been underestimated by the TCR breadth and depth analyses. After vaccination, substantial breadth of spike-specific CD8+ and CD4+ T cell responses was reported. Higher spike-specific TCR breadth was observed in Ad26.COV2.S recipients than in placebo recipients (P = 0.0014). The study lacked the statistical power to compare responses across vaccine doses or regimens. Comparable non-spike TCR breadth was observed between vaccine and placebo recipients, consistent with only spike being contained in the vaccine.

In the germline V gene, CDR1 corresponds to SNHLY and CDR2 to FYNNEI. Trimming at the junction amounts to 6 bases on V and 4 bases on J, and the germline ends lie 15 bases apart. Its CDR3 holds 14 amino acids, cysteine through phenylalanine. Only the CDR3 DNA is retained, 42 bases long and in frame from the first base. The immunoSEQ Assay was used to sequence TCRbeta CDR3 regions. After extraction, genomic DNA underwent amplification by bias-controlled multiplex PCR, followed by high-throughput sequencing. Regarding the original processing steps: To quantify the absolute abundance of every unique TCRbeta CDR3 region, sequences were collapsed and filtered. T cell fraction was estimated by normalization of TCRbeta template counts to usable DNA, with usable DNA being measured through amplification of reference genes present in all nucleated cells. Repertoire TCRs were annotated as SARS-CoV-2-specific by exact matching of V gene, CDR3 amino acid sequence and J gene to a known reactive TCR set. MIRA supplied the reference SARS-CoV-2 TCR set, which was filtered for enrichment in COVID-19-positive ImmuneCODE repertoires so that public or cross-reactive TCRs were removed. Using the MIRA antigens, annotated TCRs were further analysed by specific ORF or by position within an ORF. Breadth was defined as the number of annotated unique rearrangements divided by the total number of unique productive rearrangements, and depth was defined as the summed frequency of the annotated unique rearrangements. Two-sided Wilcoxon rank-sum tests were applied when comparing TCR breadth between groups. This is the immuneACCESS table as TCRdb keeps it, with only in-frame sequences that have V and J called. A part of the clones is gone; compared with another copy, unresolved V genes explain less than half, and the rest is unexplained. The D gene and trimming were derived from the DNA, and the V and J assignments and clone size from that table. The sample records fewer than 500,000 clones, approximately 90% of which are singletons. The top ten clones comprise approximately 12% of the sample.

What this sample's treatment or condition label stands for: over 15 received Ad26.COV2.S at low or high dose, single or two shots; 5 received placebo; per-sample allocation not given. For vaccine and placebo recipients, the sequenced repertoires came from samples collected on day 63 after the first injection. Between 29 July and 7 August 2020, Cohort 1b enrolled some 25 adults aged 18-55 years at one site in Boston, USA. As a vaccine, Ad26.COV2.S was a replication-incompetent adenovirus type 26 vector that expressed a prefusion-stabilized SARS-CoV-2 spike protein derived from the original Wuhan strain.

Material: peripheral blood, obtained in a trial of Ad26.COV2.S vaccine versus placebo. The rearranged segments are TRBV2 and TRBJ1-2, with the identity of the D gene unclear. The source is a person aged 18 to 65 who received the Ad26.COV2.S COVID-19 vaccine or a placebo. The CDR3 sequence is CASSQPRSGYGYTF. DNA sequence: TGTGCCAGCAGCCAACCCCGGTCTGGCTATGGCTACACCTTC.